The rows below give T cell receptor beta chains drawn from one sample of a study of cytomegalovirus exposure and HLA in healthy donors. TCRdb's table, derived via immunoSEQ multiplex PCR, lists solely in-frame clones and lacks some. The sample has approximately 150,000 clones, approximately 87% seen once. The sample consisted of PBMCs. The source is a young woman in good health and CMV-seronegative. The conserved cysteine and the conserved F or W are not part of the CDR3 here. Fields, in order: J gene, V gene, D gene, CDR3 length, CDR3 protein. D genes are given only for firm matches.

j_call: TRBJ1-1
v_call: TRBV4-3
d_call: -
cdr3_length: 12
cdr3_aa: ASSPRTIGTEAF

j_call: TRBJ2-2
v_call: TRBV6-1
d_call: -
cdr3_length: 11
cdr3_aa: ASSEAAAGELF

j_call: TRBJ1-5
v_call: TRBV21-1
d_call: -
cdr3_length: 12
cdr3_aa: ASSMGQGGQPQH

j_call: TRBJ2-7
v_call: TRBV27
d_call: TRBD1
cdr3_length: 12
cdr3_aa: ASSFFGQGYEQY

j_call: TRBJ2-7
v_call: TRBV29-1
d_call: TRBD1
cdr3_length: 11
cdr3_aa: SVRDRDYYEQY

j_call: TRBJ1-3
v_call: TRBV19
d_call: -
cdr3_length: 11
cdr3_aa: ASSGGSRNTIY

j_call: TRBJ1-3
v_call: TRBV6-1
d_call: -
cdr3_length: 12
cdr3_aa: ASRGGNSGNTIY

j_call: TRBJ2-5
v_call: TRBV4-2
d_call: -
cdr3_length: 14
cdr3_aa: ASSQDGPGDQETQY

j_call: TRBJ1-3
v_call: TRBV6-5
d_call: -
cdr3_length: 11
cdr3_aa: ASSRNSGNTIY

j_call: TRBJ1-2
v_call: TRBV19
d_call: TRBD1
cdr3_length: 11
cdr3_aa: ASSVDRDSGYT

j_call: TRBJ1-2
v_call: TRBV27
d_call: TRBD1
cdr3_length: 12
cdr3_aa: ASSPQGAYYGYT

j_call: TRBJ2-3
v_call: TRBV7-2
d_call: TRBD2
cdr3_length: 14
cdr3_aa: ASRLNWAGVTDTQY

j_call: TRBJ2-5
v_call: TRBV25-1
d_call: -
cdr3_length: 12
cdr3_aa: ASSLRQDQGTQY

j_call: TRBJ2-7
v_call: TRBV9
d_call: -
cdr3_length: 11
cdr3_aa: ASSVATGWEQY

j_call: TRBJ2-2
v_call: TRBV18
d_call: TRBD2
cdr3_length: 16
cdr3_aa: ASSPRLAGGQNTGELF

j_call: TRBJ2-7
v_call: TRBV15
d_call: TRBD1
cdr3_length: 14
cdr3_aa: ATSVRDRVSSYEQY

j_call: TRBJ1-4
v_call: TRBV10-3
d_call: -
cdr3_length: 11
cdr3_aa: AISDTENEKLF

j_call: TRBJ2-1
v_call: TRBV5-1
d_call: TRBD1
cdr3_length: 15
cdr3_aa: ASSLGQGQRGLAEQF

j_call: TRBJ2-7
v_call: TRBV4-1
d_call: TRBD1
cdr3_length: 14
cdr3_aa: ASSQDGQGAISEQY

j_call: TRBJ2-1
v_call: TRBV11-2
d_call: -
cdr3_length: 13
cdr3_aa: ASSRTGGRWDEQF

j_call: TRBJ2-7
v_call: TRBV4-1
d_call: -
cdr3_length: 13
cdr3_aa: ASRHRQPWNYEQY

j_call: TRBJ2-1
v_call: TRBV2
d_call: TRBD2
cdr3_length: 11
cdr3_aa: ASRTSGVNEQF

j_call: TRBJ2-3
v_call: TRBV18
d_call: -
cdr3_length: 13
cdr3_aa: ASSPPSGDTDTQY

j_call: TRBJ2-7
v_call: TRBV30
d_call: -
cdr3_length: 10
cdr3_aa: AWSVRRYEQY

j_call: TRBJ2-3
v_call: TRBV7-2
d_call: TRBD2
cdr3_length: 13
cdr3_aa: ASSLDGGDTDTQY

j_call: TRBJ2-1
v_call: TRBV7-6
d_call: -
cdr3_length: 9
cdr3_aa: ASSFSDEQF

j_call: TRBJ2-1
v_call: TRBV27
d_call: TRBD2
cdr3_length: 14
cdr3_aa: ASSRGLAGGYNEQF

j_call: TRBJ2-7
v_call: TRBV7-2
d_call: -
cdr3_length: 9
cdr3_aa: ASSLPNEQY

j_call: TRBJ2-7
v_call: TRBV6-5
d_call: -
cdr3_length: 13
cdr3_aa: ASSPSTSGAYEQY

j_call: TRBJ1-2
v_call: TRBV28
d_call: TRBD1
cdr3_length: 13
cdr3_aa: ASSPGQGWENGYT

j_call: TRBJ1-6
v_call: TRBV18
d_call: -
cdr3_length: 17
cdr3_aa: ASSASQGTTSSYNSPLH

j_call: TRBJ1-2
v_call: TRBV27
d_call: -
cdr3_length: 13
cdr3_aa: ASALAAGVLYGYT

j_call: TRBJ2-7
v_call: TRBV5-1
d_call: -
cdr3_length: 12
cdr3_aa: ASSLGQNSYEQY

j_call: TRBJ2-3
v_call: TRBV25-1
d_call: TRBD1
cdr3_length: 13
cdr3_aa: ASSDKTGRTDTQY

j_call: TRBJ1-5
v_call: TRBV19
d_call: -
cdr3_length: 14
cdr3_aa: ASSSLPNRSNQPQH

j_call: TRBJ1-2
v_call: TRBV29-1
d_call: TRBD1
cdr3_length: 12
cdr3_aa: SAARDSEDYGYT

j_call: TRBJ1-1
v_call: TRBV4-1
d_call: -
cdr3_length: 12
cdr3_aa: ASSQWQGNTEAF

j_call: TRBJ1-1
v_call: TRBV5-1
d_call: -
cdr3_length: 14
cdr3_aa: ASSAVGGPRSTEAF

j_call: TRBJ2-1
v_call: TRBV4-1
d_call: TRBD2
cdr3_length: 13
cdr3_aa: ASSQLGLASNEQF

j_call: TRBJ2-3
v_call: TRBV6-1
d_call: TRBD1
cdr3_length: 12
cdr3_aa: ASSEGTGADTQY

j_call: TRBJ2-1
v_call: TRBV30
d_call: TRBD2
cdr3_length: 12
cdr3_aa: AWSRGLAADEQF

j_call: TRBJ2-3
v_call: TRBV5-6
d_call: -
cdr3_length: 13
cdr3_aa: ASSFRVLGTDTQY

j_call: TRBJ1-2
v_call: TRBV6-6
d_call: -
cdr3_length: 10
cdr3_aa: ASSLDTYGYT

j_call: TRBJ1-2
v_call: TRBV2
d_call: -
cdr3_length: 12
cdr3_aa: ASSVLGQNYGYT

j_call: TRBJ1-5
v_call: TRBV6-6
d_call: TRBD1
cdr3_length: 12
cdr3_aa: AGGTGGWDQPQH

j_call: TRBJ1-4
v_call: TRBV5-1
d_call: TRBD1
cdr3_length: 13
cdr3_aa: ASSPGQGRGEKLF

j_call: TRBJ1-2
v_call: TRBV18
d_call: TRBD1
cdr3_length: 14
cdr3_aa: ASSPRTGGSGYGYT

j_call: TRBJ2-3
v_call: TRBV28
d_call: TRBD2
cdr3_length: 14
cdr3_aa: ASSILAGGQVDTQY

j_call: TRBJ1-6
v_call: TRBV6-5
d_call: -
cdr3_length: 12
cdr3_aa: ASRLVSYNSPLH

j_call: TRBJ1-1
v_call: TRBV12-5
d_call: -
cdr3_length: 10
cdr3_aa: ASATQGTEAF

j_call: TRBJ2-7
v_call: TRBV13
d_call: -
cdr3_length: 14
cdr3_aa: ASSLGGGQLTYEQY

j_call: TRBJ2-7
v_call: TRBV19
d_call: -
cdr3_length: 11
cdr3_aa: ASSSTVYYEQY

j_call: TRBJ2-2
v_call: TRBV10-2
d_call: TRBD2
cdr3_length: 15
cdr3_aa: ASSDLAGGPNTGELF

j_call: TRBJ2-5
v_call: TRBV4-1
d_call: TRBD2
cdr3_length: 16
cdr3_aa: ASSQVFAPSSGQETQY

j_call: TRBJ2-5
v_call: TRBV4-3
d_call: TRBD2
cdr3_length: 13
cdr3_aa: ASSQAGGPLVTQY

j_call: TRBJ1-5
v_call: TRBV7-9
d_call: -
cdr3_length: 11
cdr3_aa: ASSLPGDQPQH

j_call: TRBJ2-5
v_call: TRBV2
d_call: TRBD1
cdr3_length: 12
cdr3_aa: ASSRDRQGETQY